Presented here are 32 T cell receptor beta chains from one specimen sequenced in a study of blood T cell repertoires in COVID-19. Sequenced by immunoSEQ multiplex PCR; TCRdb stores in-frame clones only, minus some. The repertoire holds 200,000 to 250,000 clones, with about four fifths as singletons. Sequencing used peripheral blood. The receptor set was obtained from a woman older than 75 with acute or convalescent COVID-19.

The chain employs TRBV6-1 and TRBJ2-2, with 7 positions matching TRBD1. The CDR3 has 14 amino acids. V trimming: 2 bases; J trimming: 4 bases; junction bases outside the gene matches: 1. Looked up from germline, CDR1 is MNHNS and CDR2 is SASEGT. The CDR3 loop reads CASSERGRTGELFF. CDR3 sequence (DNA): TGTGCCAGCAGTGAAAGGGGGCGCACCGGGGAGCTGTTTTTT.

The chain employs TRBV5-1 and TRBJ1-2, with D possibly matching TRBD1 (5 bases). The CDR3 covers 14 residues. The germline CDR1 and CDR2 sequences are SGHRS and YFSETQ. V was trimmed by 4 bases and J by 6 bases, leaving 16 bases between them. CDR3 sequence (DNA): TGCGCCAGCAGCGACGCTCAGGGTATTGATGGCTACACCTTC. This codes for CASSDAQGIDGYTF.

This chain joins TRBV5-4 and TRBJ1-2; a weak D match, TRBD1 (6 bases). Germline V gene data show CDR1 as SGHNT and CDR2 as YYREEE (reference sequence). Trimming pared 0 bases from V and 8 bases from J, leaving 14 bases between. CDR3 length equals 14 residues. In nucleotides, the CDR3 is TGTGCCAGCAGCTTGGGACAGGAGATAAGGGGCTACACCTTC. This codes for CASSLGQEIRGYTF.

This clone has just one count. The chain joins TRBV20-1 to TRBJ2-3; no definite D call. Germline V gene sequence: CDR1 DFQATT, CDR2 SNEGSKA (reference sequence). The CDR3 loop spans 14 amino acids. The V end lost 3 bases, the J end lost 4 bases, and 14 bases lay between the germline ends. CDR3 nucleotides: TGCAGTGCTAGTCCGCGTTTAAGTTCAGATACGCAGTATTTT. Translated: CSASPRLSSDTQYF.

The gene calls are TRBV6-5 and TRBJ2-7; TRBD1 aligns across 7 bases. With 10 bases clipped from V and 7 bases from J, the junction kept 10 bases outside the gene matches. Germline values: CDR1 MNHEY, CDR2 SVGAGI. The CDR3 runs 12 residues. The CDR3 spells CAIRGQVGEQYF. DNA for the CDR3: TGTGCCATCCGTGGACAGGTCGGGGAGCAGTACTTC.

The chain recombines TRBV5-1 with TRBJ2-7; 8 nucleotides line up with TRBD1. Germline CDR1 SGHRS, CDR2 YFSETQ. Germline trimming cut 0 bases from V and 3 bases from J; bases unmatched to any gene: 11. This CDR3 is 17 amino acids long. CDR3 in DNA: TGCGCCAGCAGCTTGGGGCCCCAGGGGGCCACCCTCTACGAGCAGTACTTC. This sequence encodes CASSLGPQGATLYEQYF.

The rearrangement links TRBV3-1 (or the pseudogene TRBV3-2) to TRBJ2-3; 7 positions match TRBD1. The germline V gene has CDR1 LGHDT and CDR2 YNNKEL (reference sequence). The length of the CDR3 is 19 residues. The J segment lost 6 bases and the V segment lost 0 bases, leaving 18 bases of the junction unmatched. The CDR3 protein is CASSQDDVVDRVDPDTQYF. The CDR3 DNA follows: TGTGCCAGCAGCCAAGATGATGTTGTAGACAGGGTAGATCCGGATACGCAGTATTTT.

V is TRBV27 and J is TRBJ1-1; TRBD1 is a possible D gene (5 bases). Germline CDR1 reads MNHEY; CDR2 reads SMNVEV (reference sequence). The CDR3 extends over 13 amino acids. V was trimmed by 3 bases and J by 10 bases, leaving 15 bases between them. CDR3 sequence: CASSFQEKGAAFF. In DNA, the CDR3 is TGTGCCAGCAGTTTTCAGGAGAAAGGGGCAGCTTTCTTT.

Only one count was recorded for this clone. This chain connects TRBV19 to TRBJ1-6; no reliable D call. V lost 3 bases to trimming and J lost 6 bases, with 6 bases between them. The CDR3 totals 13 residues. Germline assignment: CDR1 LNHDA and CDR2 SQIVND (reference sequence). The CDR3 reads CASSIPGNSPLHF. The CDR3 DNA reads as TGTGCCAGTAGTATCCCCGGTAATTCACCCCTCCACTTT.

The V and J genes are TRBV12-3 or TRBV12-4 and TRBJ2-5, with 7 bases aligning to TRBD1. The CDR3 loop spans 12 amino acids. V was pared by 6 bases and J by 4 bases, with 2 bases of the junction left unmatched. The CDR3 nucleotides read TGTGCCAGCAGACAGGGGAGAGAGACCCAGTACTTC. This encodes CASRQGRETQYF.

This chain links TRBV19 with TRBJ1-4; 10 bases map to TRBD1. With 8 bases clipped from V and 7 bases from J, the junction kept 10 bases outside the gene matches. This CDR3 contains 15 residues. CDR1 and CDR2 (germline): LNHDA, SQIVND (reference sequence). The CDR3 sequence: CASAARTGGSEKLFF. CDR3 nucleotides: TGTGCCAGTGCCGCCCGGACAGGGGGGAGTGAAAAACTGTTTTTT.

J is TRBJ1-2 and V is TRBV2; possible D gene TRBD1, 5 bases. The CDR3 extends over 13 amino acids. V lost 4 bases and J 3 bases, leaving 9 bases between the germline ends. Looked up from germline, CDR1 is SNHLY and CDR2 is FYNNEI. CDR3 nucleotide sequence: TGTGCCAGCAGTGCCGTACAGGACTATGGCTACACCTTC. Translated, it gives CASSAVQDYGYTF.

CDR3 nucleotide sequence: TGTGCCAGCAGTTACACGACCAACAGGGGGCTCTATGGCTACACCTTC. It is translated as CASSYTTNRGLYGYTF. The chain employs TRBV6-5 and TRBJ1-2, with TRBD1 matching over 9 bases. CDR1 is MNHEY, CDR2 SVGAGI, per germline. CDR3 length: 16 residues. Trimming cost V 2 bases and J 4 bases; bases outside gene matches: 8.

The chain links TRBV6-2 or TRBV6-3 to TRBJ1-5, with a tentative D call TRBD1 (6 bases). CDR1 is MNHEY and CDR2 is SVGEGT in the germline V gene. CDR3 length equals 15 residues. The V and J ends lost 2 bases and 1 base respectively, with 9 bases between them. The CDR3 DNA sequence: TGTGCCAGCAGTTACGTGGGGGCCAGCAATCAGCCCCAGCATTTT. It yields the protein CASSYVGASNQPQHF.

The chain employs TRBV10-3 and TRBJ1-3; D is unclear. The V gene's germline CDR1 is ENHRY and CDR2 SYGVKD. This CDR3 spans 14 amino acids. Trimming took off 0 bases at V and 16 bases at J, with 19 bases between the two ends. The CDR3 region is CAISESRGPELVYF. The CDR3 DNA is TGTGCCATCAGTGAGTCTCGAGGGCCCGAGCTGGTTTATTTT.

CDR3 sequence: CASSLLQTTEAFF. The CDR3 DNA reads TGCGCCAGCAGCTTGCTACAGACCACTGAAGCTTTCTTT. The chain carries TRBV5-1 and TRBJ1-1; D ambiguous. The CDR3 extends over 13 amino acids. CDR1 and CDR2 (germline): SGHRS, YFSETQ. V lost 1 base and J 4 bases, leaving 8 bases between the germline ends.

This clone turned up a few times. The V and J genes are TRBV5-4 and TRBJ2-1; a weak D match, TRBD2 (5 bases). Germline loops: CDR1 SGHNT, CDR2 YYREEE (reference sequence). V lost 3 bases and J 10 bases, leaving 17 bases between the germline ends. This CDR3 is built from 14 residues. CDR3 sequence (DNA): TGTGCCAGCAGCTCAAAAGTAACGGGATGGGAGCAGTTCTTC. Amino acid sequence: CASSSKVTGWEQFF.

V and J are TRBV9 and TRBJ1-5; 8 bases line up with TRBD1. Trimming took 3 bases from V and 8 from J; bases not matched to a gene: 10. The germline gives CDR1 SGDLS, CDR2 YYNGEE. The CDR3 covers 15 residues. Here the CDR3 reads CASSAQGGTFEPQHF. CDR3 sequence (DNA): TGTGCCAGCAGCGCACAGGGGGGGACGTTTGAGCCCCAGCATTTT. The full variable domain, completed using reference TRBV9 and TRBJ1-5, is DSGVTQTPKHLITATGQRVTLRCSPRSGDLSVYWYQQSLDQGLQFLIQYYNGEERAKGNILERFSAQQFPDLHSELNLSSLELGDSALYFCASSAQGGTFEPQHFGDGTRLSIL.

The chain uses TRBV12-3 or TRBV12-4 and TRBJ2-5; D unclear. The CDR3 is 12 residues long. The ends were cut back, 1 base at V and 4 bases at J, with 4 bases in the middle. CDR3 residues: CASSLDRETQYF. The DNA for the CDR3 is TGTGCCAGCAGTTTAGACAGAGAGACCCAGTACTTC.

The gene calls are TRBV15 and TRBJ1-5; 8 bases are a match to TRBD1. Germline values: CDR1 LNHNV, CDR2 YYDKDF (reference sequence). This CDR3 comprises 16 residues. V shed 3 bases, J shed 4 bases, and the junction held 8 bases outside the gene matches. The CDR3 DNA is TGTGCCACCAGCAGCCCTACGGACAGGGAAAATCAGCCCCAGCATTTT. Translating it yields CATSSPTDRENQPQHF.

This clone was detected once. V usage is TRBV28 and J usage is TRBJ2-1; 9 nucleotides align to TRBD2. The CDR3 is 15 residues long. Per the germline V gene, CDR1 is MDHEN and CDR2 is SYDVKM. V shed 6 bases, J shed 2 bases, and the junction held 5 bases outside the gene matches. The CDR3 DNA sequence: TGTGCCAGCAGAAACAGCGGGGGGACCTACAATGAGCAGTTCTTC. Translating it yields CASRNSGGTYNEQFF.

The rearrangement links TRBV28 to TRBJ1-3; 8 bases line up with TRBD1. The CDR3 runs 15 residues. The germline V gene encodes CDR1 MDHEN and CDR2 SYDVKM. The J segment lost 2 bases and the V segment lost 6 bases, leaving 6 bases of the junction unmatched. CDR3 residues: CASSRRQGPGNTIYF. The CDR3 nucleotides are TGTGCCAGCAGCCGGCGACAGGGGCCTGGAAACACCATATATTTT. The complete variable domain, with remaining parts taken from reference TRBV28 and TRBJ1-3, reads DVKVTQSSRYLVKRTGEKVFLECVQDMDHENMFWYRQDPGLGLRLIYFSYDVKMKEKGDIPEGYSVSREKKERFSLILESASTNQTSMYLCASSRRQGPGNTIYFGEGSWLTVV.

The genes are TRBV19 and TRBJ1-1, with D unclear. V was clipped by 3 bases and J by 7 bases, with 6 bases between them. This CDR3 is 11 amino acids long. Germline V CDR1 and CDR2: LNHDA, SQIVND (reference sequence). The CDR3 reads CASSINVEAFF. The CDR3 region has the DNA TGTGCCAGTAGTATTAATGTTGAAGCTTTCTTT.

This clone was seen a single time. The genes are TRBV19 and TRBJ2-1, with TRBD2 as a possible D gene (5 bases). Trimming took off 8 bases at V and 6 bases at J, with 14 bases between the two ends. The germline V gene has CDR1 LNHDA and CDR2 SQIVND (reference sequence). The CDR3 totals 13 residues. CDR3 in DNA: TGTGCCAGTTCGACAATACGGGGCAATGAGCAGTTCTTC. It codes for CASSTIRGNEQFF.

The chain is built from TRBV19 and TRBJ1-5; 9 bases align to TRBD1. Germline V lookup: CDR1 LNHDA, CDR2 SQIVND (reference sequence). With 6 bases clipped from V and 3 bases from J, the junction kept 3 bases outside the gene matches. This CDR3 has 14 residues. The CDR3: CASRDRGPNQPQHF. DNA for the CDR3: TGTGCCAGTAGGGACAGGGGCCCCAATCAGCCCCAGCATTTT.

CDR3 coding DNA: TGTGCCAGCAGCTCTTATCCCGAAGGACTAGCGGGATGGGCAGATACGCAGTATTTT. Residues: CASSSYPEGLAGWADTQYF. This chain connects TRBV7-8 to TRBJ2-3, with 12 nucleotides matching TRBD2. The length of the CDR3 is 19 residues. From germline, CDR1 is SGHVS and CDR2 FQNEAQ. Losses at the gene ends were 4 bases for V and 4 bases for J; bases not matched to a gene: 15.

The chain combines TRBV5-1 with TRBJ2-6, with 7 bases that match TRBD2. The V segment lost 7 bases and the J segment 0 bases; nucleotides outside the gene matches: 10. The CDR3 runs to 17 residues. In germline, CDR1 is SGHRS, CDR2 YFSETQ. The CDR3 region is CASALGRSLSGANVLTF. CDR3 bases: TGCGCCAGCGCCCTCGGGAGGAGTCTCTCTGGGGCCAACGTCCTGACTTTC.

The chain has TRBV15 and TRBJ1-2; 11 bases map to TRBD1. Germline CDR1 LNHNV, CDR2 YYDKDF (reference sequence). Trimming cost V 7 bases and J 10 bases; bases outside gene matches: 8. This CDR3 is 13 amino acids long. The CDR3 DNA reads TGTGCCACCACGGACAGGGGGCGCTCAGACTACACCTTC. Translating it yields CATTDRGRSDYTF.

The rearrangement uses TRBV28 and TRBJ1-5; D is uncertain. The germline V gene encodes CDR1 MDHEN and CDR2 SYDVKM. Trimming removed 7 bases at V and 3 bases at J, with 16 bases between. The CDR3 is 15 residues long. The CDR3 sequence is CASTIRQVFNQPQHF. For the CDR3, the DNA is TGTGCCAGCACGATTCGGCAGGTTTTCAATCAGCCCCAGCATTTT. Full variable domain (remainder filled in from reference TRBV28 and TRBJ1-5): DVKVTQSSRYLVKRTGEKVFLECVQDMDHENMFWYRQDPGLGLRLIYFSYDVKMKEKGDIPEGYSVSREKKERFSLILESASTNQTSMYLCASTIRQVFNQPQHFGDGTRLSIL.

The V and J genes are TRBV4-2 and TRBJ2-1, with TRBD2 identical over 12 bases. The CDR3 spans 15 residues. The germline V gene encodes CDR1 LGHNA and CDR2 YNFKEQ. V dropped 3 bases and J dropped 6; count of bases not matched to a gene: 3. The CDR3 region is CASSQSSGGANEQFF. The DNA of the CDR3 is TGTGCCAGCAGCCAGTCTAGCGGGGGGGCCAATGAGCAGTTCTTC.

The chain uses TRBV30 and TRBJ2-2; perhaps TRBD2 as D (7 bases). Germline CDR1 is GTSNPN and CDR2 is SVGIG (reference sequence). V was trimmed by 2 bases and J by 6 bases, leaving 13 bases between them. The CDR3 totals 14 residues. The CDR3 DNA reads as TGTGCCTGGAGTAGGGGGGGGTCCGCCGGGGAGCTGTTTTTT. Translation: CAWSRGGSAGELFF.

The genes are TRBV15 and TRBJ1-5; maybe TRBD1 (5 bases). Germline V gene data show CDR1 as LNHNV and CDR2 as YYDKDF (reference sequence). The CDR3 spans 16 residues. Between the trimmed V and J ends, which lost 1 base and 1 base, there was a span of 11 bases. The CDR3 region has the DNA TGTGCCACCAGCAGAGTTCGGCAGGGAAGCAATCAGCCCCAGCATTTT. Its translation is CATSRVRQGSNQPQHF.